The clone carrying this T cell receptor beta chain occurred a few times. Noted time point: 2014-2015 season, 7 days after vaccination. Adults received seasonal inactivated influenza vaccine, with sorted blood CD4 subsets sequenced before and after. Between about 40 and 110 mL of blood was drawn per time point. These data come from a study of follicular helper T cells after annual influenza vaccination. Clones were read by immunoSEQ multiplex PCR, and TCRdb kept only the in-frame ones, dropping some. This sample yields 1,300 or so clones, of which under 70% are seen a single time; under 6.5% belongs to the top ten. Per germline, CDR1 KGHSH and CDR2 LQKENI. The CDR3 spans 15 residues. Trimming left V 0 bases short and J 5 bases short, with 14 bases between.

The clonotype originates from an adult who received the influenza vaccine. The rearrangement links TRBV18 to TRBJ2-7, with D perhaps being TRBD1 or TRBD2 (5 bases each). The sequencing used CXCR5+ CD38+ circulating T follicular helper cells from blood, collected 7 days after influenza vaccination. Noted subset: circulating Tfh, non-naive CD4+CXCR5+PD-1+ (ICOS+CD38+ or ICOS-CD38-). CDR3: CASSPPSGTGNEQYF. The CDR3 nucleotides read TGTGCCAGCTCACCACCGTCGGGGACGGGAAACGAGCAGTACTTC.